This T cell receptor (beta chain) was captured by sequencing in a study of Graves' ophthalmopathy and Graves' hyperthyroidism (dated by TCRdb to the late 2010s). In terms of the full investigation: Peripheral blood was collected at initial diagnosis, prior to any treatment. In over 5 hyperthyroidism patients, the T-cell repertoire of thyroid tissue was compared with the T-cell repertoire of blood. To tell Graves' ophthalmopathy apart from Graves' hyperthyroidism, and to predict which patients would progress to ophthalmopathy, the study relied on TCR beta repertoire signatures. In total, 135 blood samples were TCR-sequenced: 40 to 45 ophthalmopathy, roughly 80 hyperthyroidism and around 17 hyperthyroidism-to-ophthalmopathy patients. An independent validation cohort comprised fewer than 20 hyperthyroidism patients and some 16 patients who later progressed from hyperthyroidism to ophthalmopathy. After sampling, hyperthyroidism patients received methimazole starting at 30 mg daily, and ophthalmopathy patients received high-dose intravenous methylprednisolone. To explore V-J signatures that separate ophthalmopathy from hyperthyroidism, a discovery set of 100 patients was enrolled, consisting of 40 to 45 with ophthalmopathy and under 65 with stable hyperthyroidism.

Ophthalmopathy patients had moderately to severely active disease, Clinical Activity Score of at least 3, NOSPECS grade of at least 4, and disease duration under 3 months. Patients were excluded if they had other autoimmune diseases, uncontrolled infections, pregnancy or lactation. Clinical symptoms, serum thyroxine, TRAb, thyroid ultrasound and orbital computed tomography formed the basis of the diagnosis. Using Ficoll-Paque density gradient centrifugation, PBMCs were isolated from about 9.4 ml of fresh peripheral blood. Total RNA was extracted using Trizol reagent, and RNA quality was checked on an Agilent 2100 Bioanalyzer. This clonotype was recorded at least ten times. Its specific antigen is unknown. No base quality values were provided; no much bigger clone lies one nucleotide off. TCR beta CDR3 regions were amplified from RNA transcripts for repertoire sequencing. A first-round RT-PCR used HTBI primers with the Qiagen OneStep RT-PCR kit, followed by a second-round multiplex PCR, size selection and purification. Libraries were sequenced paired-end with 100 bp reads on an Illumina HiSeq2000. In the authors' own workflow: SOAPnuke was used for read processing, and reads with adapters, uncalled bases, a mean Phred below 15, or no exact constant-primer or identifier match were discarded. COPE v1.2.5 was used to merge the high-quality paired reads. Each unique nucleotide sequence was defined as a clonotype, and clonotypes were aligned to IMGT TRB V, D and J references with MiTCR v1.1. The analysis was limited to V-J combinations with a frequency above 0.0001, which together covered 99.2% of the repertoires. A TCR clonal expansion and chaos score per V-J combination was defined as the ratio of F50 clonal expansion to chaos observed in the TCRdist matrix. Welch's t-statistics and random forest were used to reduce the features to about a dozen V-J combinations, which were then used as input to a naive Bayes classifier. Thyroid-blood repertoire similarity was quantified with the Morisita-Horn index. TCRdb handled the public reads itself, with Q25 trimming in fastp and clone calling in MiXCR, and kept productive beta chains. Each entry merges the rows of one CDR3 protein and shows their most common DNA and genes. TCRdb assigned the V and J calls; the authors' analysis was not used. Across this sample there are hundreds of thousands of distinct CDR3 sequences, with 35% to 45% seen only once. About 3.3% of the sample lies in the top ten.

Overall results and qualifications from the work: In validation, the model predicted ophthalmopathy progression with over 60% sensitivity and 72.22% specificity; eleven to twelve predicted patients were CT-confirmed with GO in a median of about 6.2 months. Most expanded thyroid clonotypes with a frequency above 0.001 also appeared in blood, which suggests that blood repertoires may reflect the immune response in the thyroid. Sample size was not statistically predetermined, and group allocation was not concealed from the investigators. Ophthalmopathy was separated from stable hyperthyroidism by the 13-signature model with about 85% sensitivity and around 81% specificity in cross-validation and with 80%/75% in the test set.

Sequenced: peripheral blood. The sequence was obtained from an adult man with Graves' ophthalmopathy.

The CDR3 region has the sequence CSVEDLGHLRQETQYF. The nucleotide sequence is given as TGCAGCGTTGAAGATCTAGGACATCTCAGGCAAGAGACCCAGTACTTC. The chain joins TRBV29-1 to TRBJ2-5, with a weak D call of TRBD1 (5 bases match). A distance of 16 bases separates the germline ends of V and J, which lose 0 bases and 2 bases respectively. The CDR3 runs 16 amino acids, cysteine and phenylalanine included. The CDR3 DNA has 48 bases and is translated from base 1. The germline V gene sets CDR1 to SQVTM and CDR2 to ANQGSEA.